The 24 T cell receptor beta chains listed next were all sequenced from one sample in a study of shared clonotypes between healthy human individuals. Some clones are missing from TCRdb's copy, which holds only in-frame ones; the method was immunoSEQ multiplex PCR. There are 2 million or so clones in the sample; just under 95% occur only once, and 1.1% lies in the top ten. Terminally differentiated effector memory CD45RA+ cells were excluded from the naive CD8 cells, which were CD45RO-negative and positively selected for CCR7. Material for sequencing was naive CD8+ T cells sorted from blood. The receptor set was obtained from a young man in good health.

V usage is TRBV14 and J usage is TRBJ2-7; 11 nucleotides match TRBD2. This CDR3 has 15 amino acids. V shed 3 bases, J shed 0 bases, and the junction held 1 base outside the gene matches. The germline CDR1 and CDR2 sequences are SGHDN and FVKESK. This CDR3 is CASSHGTSGSYEQYF. The CDR3, as DNA: TGTGCCAGCAGCCACGGGACTAGCGGCTCCTACGAGCAGTACTTC.

V is TRBV11-2 and J is TRBJ2-5; 14 nucleotides match TRBD2. V dropped 3 bases and J dropped 3; count of bases not matched to a gene: 3. Germline V gene lookup returns CDR1 SGHAT and CDR2 FQNNGV. CDR3 length equals 16 residues. The CDR3 here is CASSLWTSGGKETQYF. The CDR3 coding sequence is TGTGCCAGCAGCTTGTGGACTAGCGGGGGGAAAGAGACCCAGTACTTC.

The chain carries TRBV5-4 and TRBJ2-7; 7 bases are a match to TRBD1. CDR3 length: 14 amino acids. Germline lookup yields CDR1 SGHNT and CDR2 YYREEE (reference sequence). With 1 base clipped from V and 5 bases from J, the junction kept 6 bases outside the gene matches. The CDR3 nucleotides read TGTGCCAGCAGCTTGAAGGGGGCTGGTAACGAGCAGTACTTC. Residues: CASSLKGAGNEQYF.

This chain links TRBV7-2 with TRBJ2-7; a possible D gene is TRBD2 (6 bases). The germline CDR1 and CDR2 sequences are SGHTA and FQGNSA. The CDR3 spans 18 residues. Trimming left V 1 base short and J 0 bases short, with 19 bases between. In DNA, the CDR3 is TGTGCCAGCAGCTTAGTCCCTCGCGTAGCGGAGCTCTCCTACGAGCAGTACTTC. This gives the protein CASSLVPRVAELSYEQYF.

V is TRBV28 and J is TRBJ1-5, with 9 bases that match TRBD1. CDR1 is MDHEN, CDR2 SYDVKM, per germline. CDR3 length: 15 residues. Losses at the gene ends were 7 bases for V and 7 bases for J; bases not matched to a gene: 11. The CDR3 DNA reads as TGTGCCAGCACCCGGGACAGGGAAGGGAACCAGCCCCAGCATTTT. It encodes CASTRDREGNQPQHF.

On this clone itself: This CDR3 is also generated by other DNA sequences in the sample. The chain is built from TRBV5-1 and TRBJ1-1; no reliable D call. The CDR3 totals 14 residues. CDR1 SGHRS and CDR2 YFSETQ come from the germline V gene. The V gene lost 0 bases and the J gene lost 2 bases, with 8 bases spanning the gap. The CDR3 region has the DNA TGCGCCAGCAGCTTGGACGGGATTAACACTGAAGCTTTCTTT. This sequence encodes CASSLDGINTEAFF.

The chain has TRBV7-6 and TRBJ2-3, with unresolved D. This CDR3 has 14 amino acids. Trimming removed 5 bases from V and 0 bases from J, with 9 bases in between. Germline CDR1 and CDR2: SGHVS and FNYEAQ. The CDR3 DNA reads as TGTGCCAGCAGCGCAGAACCTAGCACAGATACGCAGTATTTT. Encoded protein: CASSAEPSTDTQYF.

This clone was seen just once. The chain has TRBV5-4 and TRBJ1-5, with 9 bases matching TRBD1. Germline V gene data show CDR1 as SGHNT and CDR2 as YYREEE (reference sequence). The CDR3 has 16 residues. V lost 1 base to trimming and J lost 5 bases; unmatched junction nucleotides: 7. CDR3 amino acids: CASSLSWDRAYQPQHF. DNA for the CDR3: TGTGCCAGCAGCTTGTCATGGGACAGGGCTTATCAGCCCCAGCATTTT.

With respect to this clone: This same CDR3 is encoded by further DNA sequences in the sample. This chain joins TRBV6-5 and TRBJ1-2; no firm D call. CDR3 length: 13 amino acids. V lost 0 bases and J 6 bases, leaving 8 bases between the germline ends. Germline values: CDR1 MNHEY, CDR2 SVGAGI. This chain's CDR3 is CASSYSKTDGYTF. The CDR3 bases are TGTGCCAGCAGTTACTCGAAGACGGATGGCTACACCTTC.

The CDR3 loop reads CASSKDSRLSQHYGYTF. The CDR3 DNA reads as TGTGCCAGCAGCAAGGACAGTAGACTTTCCCAGCACTATGGCTACACCTTC. The chain has TRBV7-9 and TRBJ1-2; D may be TRBD1 (6 bases). CDR1 is SEHNR and CDR2 is FQNEAQ in the germline V gene (reference sequence). The V gene lost 5 bases and the J gene lost 3 bases, with 22 bases spanning the gap. The CDR3 is 17 amino acids.

The rearrangement uses TRBV4-2 and TRBJ1-5; TRBD1 agrees at 7 bases. V lost 5 bases and J lost 6; bases outside the gene matches: 16. The V gene's germline CDR1 is LGHNA and CDR2 YNFKEQ. This CDR3 is 17 amino acids long. CDR3 residues: CASSLGQTGLSGQPQHF. In nucleotides, the CDR3 is TGTGCCAGCAGCTTGGGACAGACAGGGCTATCGGGTCAGCCCCAGCATTTT.

The chain recombines TRBV10-3 with TRBJ2-5; the D is unclear. Germline-derived CDR1 and CDR2 are ENHRY and SYGVKD. The CDR3 is made up of 14 amino acids. Trimming shortened V by 1 base and J by 2 bases, and 8 bases separated the two germline ends. CDR3 sequence (DNA): TGTGCCATCAGTGAGTTTGGGGTTCAAGAGACCCAGTACTTC. It yields the protein CAISEFGVQETQYF.

The V call is TRBV2, the J call TRBJ2-3; a possible D gene is TRBD2 (6 bases). This CDR3 comprises 16 residues. The V end was cut by 4 bases, the J end by 2 bases, with 16 bases between. The germline gives CDR1 SNHLY, CDR2 FYNNEI. CDR3 in amino acids: CASSAPRDSLTDTQYF. The CDR3 DNA reads TGTGCCAGCAGTGCCCCTCGGGACTCACTCACAGATACGCAGTATTTT.

This clone came up once. The chain links TRBV2 to TRBJ2-7; 8 bases align to TRBD1. CDR1 is SNHLY and CDR2 is FYNNEI in the germline V gene. The CDR3 totals 15 residues. J was trimmed by 3 bases and V by 1 base; bases with no gene match: 5. The CDR3 here is CASSEGQGANYEQYF. CDR3 bases: TGTGCCAGCAGTGAAGGGCAGGGGGCGAACTACGAGCAGTACTTC.

V usage is TRBV4-1 and J usage is TRBJ2-7; the D call may be TRBD1 or TRBD2 (5 bases each). With 3 bases removed from V and 3 bases from J, the gap between germline ends came to 15 bases. Germline V lookup: CDR1 MGHRA, CDR2 YSYEKL. This CDR3 is built from 15 residues. For the CDR3, the DNA is TGCGCCAGCAGCCAGCGGGCCGGGGCCATCTACGAGCAGTACTTC. Its protein is CASSQRAGAIYEQYF.

This clone came up once. The J gene is TRBJ2-3, the V gene TRBV2, with D possibly TRBD1 on 5 matching bases. The CDR3 runs to 13 residues. V was clipped by 7 bases and J by 1 base, with 9 bases between them. Looked up from germline, CDR1 is SNHLY and CDR2 is FYNNEI. The CDR3 nucleotides are TGTGCCAGCACCGCGACAGGCACAGATACGCAGTATTTT. It yields the protein CASTATGTDTQYF.

This chain joins TRBV28 and TRBJ2-1; D perhaps matches TRBD1 (6 bases). This CDR3 is 13 amino acids long. Trimming stripped 5 bases from V and 6 bases from J, with 11 bases between. Per the germline V gene, CDR1 is MDHEN and CDR2 is SYDVKM. The CDR3 region is CASSPPGVNEQFF. CDR3 bases: TGTGCCAGCAGTCCCCCAGGGGTCAATGAGCAGTTCTTC.

This chain connects TRBV30 to TRBJ1-3; D is undetermined. Trimming stripped 2 bases from V and 0 bases from J, with 2 bases between. This CDR3 is 12 amino acids long. Germline V lookup: CDR1 GTSNPN, CDR2 SVGIG (reference sequence). The CDR3 is CAWSFSGNTIYF. CDR3 nucleotides: TGTGCCTGGAGTTTCTCTGGAAACACCATATATTTT. Full variable domain (missing parts from reference TRBV30 and TRBJ1-3): SQTIHQWPATLVQPVGSPLSLECTVEGTSNPNLYWYRQAAGRGLQLLFYSVGIGQISSEVPQNLSASRPQDRQFILSSKKLLLSDSGFYLCAWSFSGNTIYFGEGSWLTVV.

The chain is built from TRBV5-1 and TRBJ1-1; TRBD1 agrees at 8 bases. The germline V gene has CDR1 SGHRS and CDR2 YFSETQ. Unmatched junction bases numbered 8, after V lost 7 bases and J lost 6 bases. The CDR3 is 13 amino acids. As DNA, the CDR3 is TGCGCCAGCTCCGGACAGGGCGCTTCTGAAGCTTTCTTT. Its protein is CASSGQGASEAFF.

The chain combines TRBV27 with TRBJ2-3; no clear D gene. Germline CDR1 reads MNHEY; CDR2 reads SMNVEV (reference sequence). V was cut by 5 bases and J by 2 bases, with 14 bases left in between. The CDR3 extends over 15 amino acids. The CDR3 is CASSPTREYTDTQYF. DNA for the CDR3: TGTGCCAGCAGTCCGACCCGAGAATACACAGATACGCAGTATTTT.

The chain employs TRBV6-6 and TRBJ2-3; 10 nucleotides line up with TRBD1. The CDR3 runs 15 residues. The germline V gene encodes CDR1 MNHNY and CDR2 SVGAGI (reference sequence). V was pared by 7 bases and J by 1 base, with 5 bases of the junction left unmatched. CDR3 residues: CASTDRGRGTDTQYF. In DNA, the CDR3 is TGTGCCAGCACTGACAGGGGGCGCGGCACAGATACGCAGTATTTT.

The chain links TRBV7-2 to TRBJ1-5; D gene uncertain. CDR3 size: 16 residues. Germline CDR1 and CDR2: SGHTA and FQGNSA. Trimming stripped 3 bases from V and 0 bases from J, with 12 bases between. CDR3 residues: CASSFARGYSNQPQHF. The CDR3 DNA follows: TGTGCCAGCAGCTTTGCCCGGGGATATAGCAATCAGCCCCAGCATTTT.

The chain is built from TRBV11-3 and TRBJ2-1; 8 positions agree with TRBD2. V was pared by 5 bases and J by 8 bases, with 17 bases of the junction left unmatched. The CDR3 spans 17 residues. CDR1 SGHNT and CDR2 YENEEA come from the germline V gene. The CDR3 DNA reads TGTGCCAGCAGCCGTGGTTACGGGGGGGCACTCATGGATGAGCAGTTCTTC. Its protein is CASSRGYGGALMDEQFF. Combining the CDR3 with reference TRBV11-3 and TRBJ2-1 gives the whole variable domain EAGVVQSPRYKIIEKKQPVAFWCNPISGHNTLYWYLQNLGQGPELLIRYENEEAVDDSQLPKDRFSAERLKGVDSTLKIQPAELGDSAVYLCASSRGYGGALMDEQFFGPGTRLTVL.

This chain links TRBV4-3 with TRBJ2-1; D is unresolved. V lost 1 base and J 3 bases, leaving 13 bases between the germline ends. This CDR3 has 16 residues. Looked up from germline, CDR1 is LGHNA and CDR2 is YSLEER. The CDR3 is CASSQASRMIYNEQFF. For the CDR3, the DNA is TGCGCCAGCAGCCAAGCGAGCCGTATGATCTACAATGAGCAGTTCTTC.